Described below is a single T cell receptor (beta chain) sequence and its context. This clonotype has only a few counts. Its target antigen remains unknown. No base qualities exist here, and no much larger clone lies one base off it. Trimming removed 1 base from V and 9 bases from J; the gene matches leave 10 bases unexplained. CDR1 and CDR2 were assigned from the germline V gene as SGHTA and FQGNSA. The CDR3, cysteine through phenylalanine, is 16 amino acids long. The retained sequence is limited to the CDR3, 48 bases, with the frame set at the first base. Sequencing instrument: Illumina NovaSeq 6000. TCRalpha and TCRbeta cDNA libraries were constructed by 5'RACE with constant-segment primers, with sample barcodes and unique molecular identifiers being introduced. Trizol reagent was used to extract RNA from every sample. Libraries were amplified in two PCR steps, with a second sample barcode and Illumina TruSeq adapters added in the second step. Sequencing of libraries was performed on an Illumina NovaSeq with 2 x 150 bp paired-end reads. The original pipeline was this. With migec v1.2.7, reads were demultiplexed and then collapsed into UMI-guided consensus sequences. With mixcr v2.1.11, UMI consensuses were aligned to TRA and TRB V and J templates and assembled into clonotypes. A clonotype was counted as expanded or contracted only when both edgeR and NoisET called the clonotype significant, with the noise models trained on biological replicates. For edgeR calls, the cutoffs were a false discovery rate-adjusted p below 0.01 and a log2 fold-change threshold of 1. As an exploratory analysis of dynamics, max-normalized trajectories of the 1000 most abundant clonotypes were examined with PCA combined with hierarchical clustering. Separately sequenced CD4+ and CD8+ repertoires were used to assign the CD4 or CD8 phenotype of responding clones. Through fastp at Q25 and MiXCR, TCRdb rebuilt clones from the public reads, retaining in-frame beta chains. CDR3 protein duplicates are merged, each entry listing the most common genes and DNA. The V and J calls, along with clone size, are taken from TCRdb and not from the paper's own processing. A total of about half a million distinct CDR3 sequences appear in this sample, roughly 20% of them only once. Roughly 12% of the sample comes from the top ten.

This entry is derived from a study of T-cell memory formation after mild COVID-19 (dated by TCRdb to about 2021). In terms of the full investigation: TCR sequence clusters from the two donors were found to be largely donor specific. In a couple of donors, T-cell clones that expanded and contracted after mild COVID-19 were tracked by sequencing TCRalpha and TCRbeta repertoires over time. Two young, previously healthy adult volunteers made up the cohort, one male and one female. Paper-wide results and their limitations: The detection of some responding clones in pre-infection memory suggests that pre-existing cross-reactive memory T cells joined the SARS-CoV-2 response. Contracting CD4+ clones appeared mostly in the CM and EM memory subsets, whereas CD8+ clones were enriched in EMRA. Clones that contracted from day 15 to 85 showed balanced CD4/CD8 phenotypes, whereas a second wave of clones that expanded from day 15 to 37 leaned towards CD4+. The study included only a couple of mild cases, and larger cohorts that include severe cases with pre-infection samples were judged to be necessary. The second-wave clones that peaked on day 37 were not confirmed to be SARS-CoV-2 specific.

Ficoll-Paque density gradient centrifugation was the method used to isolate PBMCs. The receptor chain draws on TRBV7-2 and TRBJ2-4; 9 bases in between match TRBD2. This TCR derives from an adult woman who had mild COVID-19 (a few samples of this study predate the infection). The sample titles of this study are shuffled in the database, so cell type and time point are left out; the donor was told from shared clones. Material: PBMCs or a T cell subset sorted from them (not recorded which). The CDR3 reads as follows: CASSLVAGGPYRIQYF. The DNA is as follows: TGTGCCAGCAGCTTAGTCGCGGGAGGGCCTTATCGCATTCAGTACTTC.